This T cell receptor beta chain was captured by sequencing in a study of blood T cell repertoires in COVID-19. Whole-study context: Acute and convalescent COVID-19 specimens originated in the United States, Italy and Spain.

V was cut by 4 bases and J by 5 bases, with 17 bases left in between. Germline CDR1 reads SGHNT; CDR2 reads YENEEA. This CDR3 has 15 residues. The repertoire was sequenced with immunoSEQ multiplex PCR; TCRdb's copy has only in-frame clones and lacks some. This table has over 130,000 clones, around 78% appearing once. This receptor was obtained from a woman aged 80 or over with active or convalescent COVID-19. Material for sequencing was peripheral blood. This rearrangement joins TRBV11-3 to TRBJ2-5, with a weak D call TRBD1 (5 bases). CDR3 amino acids: CASSSGQGMGETQYF. For the CDR3, the DNA is TGTGCCAGCAGCTCCGGTCAGGGAATGGGGGAGACCCAGTACTTC.